This T cell receptor beta chain derives from a study of naive and memory T cell subsets. Study-wide points: Naive and memory subsets had different power law exponents for TCR abundance. A few larger clonotypes appeared in naive repertoires, especially CD8, possibly memory cells re-expressing CD45RA. Over 90% of naive TCR sequences appeared only once after error correction, unlike memory subsets.

This clonotype showed up many times. Its antigen is not identified. After CD4 positive bead selection, the CD4-negative fraction gave CD8 T cells. An equimolar mix of two oligonucleotides served as the beta constant-region primer for TRBC1 and TRBC2. The ligated cDNA underwent four PCR rounds using SP2 and nested alpha and beta constant-region primers. The cDNA 3' end received a ligated single-stranded oligonucleotide carrying the SP2 primer and a 12-nucleotide UMI. TCRdb re-called the UMI-ligation and nested PCR reads with MiXCR, one entry per CDR3 protein. In the table there are 85,000 to 130,000 distinct CDR3 sequences, more than 14% of which are singletons. The CDR3 has 15 residues. The V gene's germline CDR1 is KGHSH and CDR2 LQKENI. V lost 3 bases, J lost 3 bases, and 13 bases lay in between.

The TCR was taken from a human donor in good health. The chain uses TRBV18 and TRBJ2-3; D is possibly TRBD1 (6 bases). Sequenced: naive CD8+ T cells from blood. This chain's CDR3 is CASSPPQGQTDTQYF. The DNA for the CDR3 is TGTGCCAGCTCACCCCCCCAGGGGCAAACAGATACGCAGTATTTT.